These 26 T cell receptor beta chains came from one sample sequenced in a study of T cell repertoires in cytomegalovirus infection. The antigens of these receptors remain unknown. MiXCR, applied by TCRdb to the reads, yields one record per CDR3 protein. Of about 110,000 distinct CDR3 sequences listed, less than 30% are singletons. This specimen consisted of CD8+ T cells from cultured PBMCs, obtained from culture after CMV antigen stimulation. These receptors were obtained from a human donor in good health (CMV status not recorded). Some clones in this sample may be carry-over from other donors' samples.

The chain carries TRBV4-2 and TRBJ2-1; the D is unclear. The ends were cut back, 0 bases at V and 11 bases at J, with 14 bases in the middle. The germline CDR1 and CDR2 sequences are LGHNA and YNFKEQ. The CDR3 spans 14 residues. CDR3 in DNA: TGTGCCAGCAGCCAAGACCTGACATCTACGAAGCAGTTCTTC. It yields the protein CASSQDLTSTKQFF.

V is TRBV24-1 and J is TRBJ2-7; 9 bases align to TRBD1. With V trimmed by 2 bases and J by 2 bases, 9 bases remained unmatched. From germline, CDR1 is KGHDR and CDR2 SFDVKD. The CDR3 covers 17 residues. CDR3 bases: TGTGCCACCAGTGATTCCCACCGGGACAGGGAAGCCTACGAGCAGTACTTC. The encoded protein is CATSDSHRDREAYEQYF.

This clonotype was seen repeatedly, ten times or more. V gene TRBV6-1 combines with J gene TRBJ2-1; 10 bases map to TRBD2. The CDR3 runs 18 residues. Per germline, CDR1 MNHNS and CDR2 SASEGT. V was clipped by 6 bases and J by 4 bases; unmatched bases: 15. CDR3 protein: CASSAGGLAERIYNEQFF. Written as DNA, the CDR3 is TGTGCCAGCAGCGCGGGAGGACTAGCGGAACGTATTTACAATGAGCAGTTCTTC.

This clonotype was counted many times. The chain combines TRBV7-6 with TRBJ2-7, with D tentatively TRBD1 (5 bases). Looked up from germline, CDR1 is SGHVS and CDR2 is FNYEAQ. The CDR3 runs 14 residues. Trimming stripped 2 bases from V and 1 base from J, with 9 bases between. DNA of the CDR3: TGTGCCAGCAGCTTAATCGCAGGGTCCTACGAGCAGTACTTC. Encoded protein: CASSLIAGSYEQYF.

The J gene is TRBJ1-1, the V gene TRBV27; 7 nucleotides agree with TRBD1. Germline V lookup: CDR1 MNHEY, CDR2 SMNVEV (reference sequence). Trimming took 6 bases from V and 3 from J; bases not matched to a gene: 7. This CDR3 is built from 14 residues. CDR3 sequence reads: CASSLDRVYTEAFF. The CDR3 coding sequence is TGTGCCAGCAGCCTCGACAGGGTTTACACTGAAGCTTTCTTT.

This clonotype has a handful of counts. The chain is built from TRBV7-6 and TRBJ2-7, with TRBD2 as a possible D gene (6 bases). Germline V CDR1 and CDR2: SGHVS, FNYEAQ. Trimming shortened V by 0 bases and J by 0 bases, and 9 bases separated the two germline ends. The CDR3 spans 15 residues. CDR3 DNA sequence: TGTGCCAGCAGCTTAGCGGGGGGATTCTCCTACGAGCAGTACTTC. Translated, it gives CASSLAGGFSYEQYF. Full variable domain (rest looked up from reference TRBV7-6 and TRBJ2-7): GAGVSQSPRYKVTKRGQDVALRCDPISGHVSLYWYRQALGQGPEFLTYFNYEAQQDKSGLPNDRFSAERPEGSISTLTIQRTEQRDSAMYRCASSLAGGFSYEQYFGPGTRLTVT.

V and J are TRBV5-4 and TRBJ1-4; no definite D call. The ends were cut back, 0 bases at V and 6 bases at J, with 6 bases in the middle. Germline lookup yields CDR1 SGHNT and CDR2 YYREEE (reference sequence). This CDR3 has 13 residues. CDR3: CASSLGPDEKLFF. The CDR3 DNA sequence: TGTGCCAGCAGCTTGGGGCCCGATGAAAAACTGTTTTTT. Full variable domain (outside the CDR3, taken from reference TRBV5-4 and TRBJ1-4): ETGVTQSPTHLIKTRGQQVTLRCSSQSGHNTVSWYQQALGQGPQFIFQYYREEENGRGNFPPRFSGLQFPNYSSELNVNALELDDSALYLCASSLGPDEKLFFGSGTQLSVL.

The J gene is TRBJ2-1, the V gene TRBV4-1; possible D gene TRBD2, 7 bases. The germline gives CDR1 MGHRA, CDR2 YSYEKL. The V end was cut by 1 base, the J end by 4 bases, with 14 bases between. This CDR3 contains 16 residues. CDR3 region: CASSQVAGAKYNEQFF. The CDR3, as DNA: TGCGCCAGCAGCCAAGTCGCGGGGGCCAAGTACAATGAGCAGTTCTTC.

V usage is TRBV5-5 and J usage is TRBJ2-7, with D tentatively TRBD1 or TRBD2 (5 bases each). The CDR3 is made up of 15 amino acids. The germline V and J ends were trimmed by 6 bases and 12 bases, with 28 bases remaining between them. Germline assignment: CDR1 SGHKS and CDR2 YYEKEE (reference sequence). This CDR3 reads CASTEFWDRIMCLYF. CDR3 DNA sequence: TGTGCCAGCACCGAATTTTGGGACCGGATCATGTGCCTGTACTTC.

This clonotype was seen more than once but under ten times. Here the CDR3 reads CASTGTGRVNEQFF. DNA of the CDR3: TGTGCCAGCACCGGGACAGGGCGTGTCAATGAGCAGTTCTTC. The chain has TRBV6-6 and TRBJ2-1; 9 nucleotides line up with TRBD1. Germline V gene lookup returns CDR1 MNHNY and CDR2 SVGAGI (reference sequence). The J segment lost 6 bases and the V segment lost 7 bases, leaving 7 bases of the junction unmatched. There are 14 residues in the CDR3.

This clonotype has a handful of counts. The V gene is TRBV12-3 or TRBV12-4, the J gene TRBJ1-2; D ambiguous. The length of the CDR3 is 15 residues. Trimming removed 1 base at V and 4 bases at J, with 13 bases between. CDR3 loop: CASSLDKRRGYGYTF. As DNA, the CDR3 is TGTGCCAGCAGTTTAGACAAGCGCCGTGGCTATGGCTACACCTTC.

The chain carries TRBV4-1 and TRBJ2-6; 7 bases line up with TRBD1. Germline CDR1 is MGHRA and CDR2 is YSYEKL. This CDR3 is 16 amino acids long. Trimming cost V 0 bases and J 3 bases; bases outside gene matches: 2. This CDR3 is CASSQEQGYGANVLTF. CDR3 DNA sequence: TGCGCCAGCAGCCAAGAACAGGGGTATGGGGCCAACGTCCTGACTTTC.

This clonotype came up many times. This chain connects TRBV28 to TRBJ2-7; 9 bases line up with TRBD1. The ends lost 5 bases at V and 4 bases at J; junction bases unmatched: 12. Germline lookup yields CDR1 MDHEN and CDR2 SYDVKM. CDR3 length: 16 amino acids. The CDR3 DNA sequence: TGTGCCAGCAGTACCAATCACAAGACAGGGGGTTACGAGCAGTACTTC. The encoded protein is CASSTNHKTGGYEQYF.

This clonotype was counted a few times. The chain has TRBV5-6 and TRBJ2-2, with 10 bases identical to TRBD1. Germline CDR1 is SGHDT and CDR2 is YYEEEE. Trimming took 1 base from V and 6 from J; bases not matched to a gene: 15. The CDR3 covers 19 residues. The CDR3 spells CASSLLNSPGQGYSGELFF. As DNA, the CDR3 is TGTGCCAGCAGCTTGCTCAATTCTCCGGGACAGGGGTATTCCGGGGAGCTGTTTTTT.

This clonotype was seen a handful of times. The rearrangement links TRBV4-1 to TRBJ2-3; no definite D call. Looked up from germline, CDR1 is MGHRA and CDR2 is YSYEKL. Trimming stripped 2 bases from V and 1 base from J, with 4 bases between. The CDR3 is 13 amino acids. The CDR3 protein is CASSQTRTDTQYF. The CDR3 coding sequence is TGCGCCAGCAGCCAAACGCGCACAGATACGCAGTATTTT.

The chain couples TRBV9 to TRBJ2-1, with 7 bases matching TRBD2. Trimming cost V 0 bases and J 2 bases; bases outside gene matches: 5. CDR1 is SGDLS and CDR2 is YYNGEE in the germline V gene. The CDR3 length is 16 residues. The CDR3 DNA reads TGTGCCAGCAGCGTAGTTGGGGGGGGACCCTACAATGAGCAGTTCTTC. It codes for CASSVVGGGPYNEQFF.

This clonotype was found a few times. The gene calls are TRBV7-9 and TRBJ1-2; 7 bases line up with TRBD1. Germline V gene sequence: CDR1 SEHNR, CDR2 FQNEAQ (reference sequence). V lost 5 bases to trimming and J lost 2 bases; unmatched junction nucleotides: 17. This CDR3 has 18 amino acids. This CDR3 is CASSQNVGDRARNYGYTF. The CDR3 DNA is TGTGCCAGCAGCCAAAACGTCGGAGACAGGGCGAGGAACTATGGCTACACCTTC.

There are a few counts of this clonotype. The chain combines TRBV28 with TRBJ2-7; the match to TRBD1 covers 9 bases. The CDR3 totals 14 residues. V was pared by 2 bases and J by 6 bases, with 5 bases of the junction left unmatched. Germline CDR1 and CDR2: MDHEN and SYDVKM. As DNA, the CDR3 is TGTGCCAGCAGTTTACCCGGACAGGGGCCCGAGCAGTACTTC. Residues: CASSLPGQGPEQYF.

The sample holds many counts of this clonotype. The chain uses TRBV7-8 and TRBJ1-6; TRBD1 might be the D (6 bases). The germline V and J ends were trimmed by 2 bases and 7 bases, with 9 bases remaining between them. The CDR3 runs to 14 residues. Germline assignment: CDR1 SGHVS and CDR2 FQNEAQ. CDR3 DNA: TGTGCCAGCAGCTTATCGAGGGGGAATTCACCCCTCCACTTT. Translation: CASSLSRGNSPLHF.

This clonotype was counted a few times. CDR3 bases: TGTGCCAGCAGCGAGGGACGGTATAGCAATCAGCCCCAGCATTTT. Protein sequence: CASSEGRYSNQPQHF. The chain links TRBV2 to TRBJ1-5; TRBD1 is a possible D gene (5 bases). The CDR3 is 15 amino acids. Germline CDR1 SNHLY, CDR2 FYNNEI. The ends were cut back, 6 bases at V and 0 bases at J, with 12 bases in the middle.

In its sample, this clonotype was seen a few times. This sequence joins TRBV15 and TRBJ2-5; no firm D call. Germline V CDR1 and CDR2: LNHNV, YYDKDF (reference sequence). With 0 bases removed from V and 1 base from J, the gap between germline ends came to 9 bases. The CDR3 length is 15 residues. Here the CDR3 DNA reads TGTGCCACCAGCAGAGACGCAGGTGTCCAAGAGACCCAGTACTTC. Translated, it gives CATSRDAGVQETQYF.

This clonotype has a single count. CDR3 residues: CASSSEPSSYNEQFF. The CDR3 bases are TGTGCCAGCAGCAGCGAACCGAGCTCCTACAATGAGCAGTTCTTC. V is TRBV12-3 or TRBV12-4 and J is TRBJ2-1; D gene ambiguous. V lost 6 bases and J lost 0, with 12 bases in between. The CDR3 is 15 amino acids.

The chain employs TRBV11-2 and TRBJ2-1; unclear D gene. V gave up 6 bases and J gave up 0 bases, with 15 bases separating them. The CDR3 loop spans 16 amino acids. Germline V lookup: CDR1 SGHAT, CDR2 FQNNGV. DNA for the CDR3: TGTGCCAGCAGATCTGCCAGGTCGCGCTCCTACAATGAGCAGTTCTTC. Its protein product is CASRSARSRSYNEQFF.

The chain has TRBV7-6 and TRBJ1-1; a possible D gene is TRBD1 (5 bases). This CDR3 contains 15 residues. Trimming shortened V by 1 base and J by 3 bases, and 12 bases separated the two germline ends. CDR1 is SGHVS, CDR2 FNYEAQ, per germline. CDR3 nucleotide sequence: TGTGCCAGCAGCTTAGAGGGGTCCTACGACACTGAAGCTTTCTTT. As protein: CASSLEGSYDTEAFF.

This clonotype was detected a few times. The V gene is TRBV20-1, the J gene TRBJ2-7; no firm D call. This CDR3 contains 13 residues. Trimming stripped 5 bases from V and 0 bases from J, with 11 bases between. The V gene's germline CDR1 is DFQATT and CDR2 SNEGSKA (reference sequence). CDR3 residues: CSASWDSSYEQYF. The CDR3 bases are TGCAGTGCTTCCTGGGATAGCTCCTACGAGCAGTACTTC.

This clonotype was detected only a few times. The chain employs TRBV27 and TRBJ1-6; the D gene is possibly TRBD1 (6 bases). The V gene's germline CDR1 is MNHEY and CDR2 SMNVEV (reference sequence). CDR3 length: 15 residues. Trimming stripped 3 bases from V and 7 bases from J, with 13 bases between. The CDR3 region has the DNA TGTGCCAGCAGTTTTGACAGGAACCCGAATTCACCCCTCCACTTT. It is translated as CASSFDRNPNSPLHF.